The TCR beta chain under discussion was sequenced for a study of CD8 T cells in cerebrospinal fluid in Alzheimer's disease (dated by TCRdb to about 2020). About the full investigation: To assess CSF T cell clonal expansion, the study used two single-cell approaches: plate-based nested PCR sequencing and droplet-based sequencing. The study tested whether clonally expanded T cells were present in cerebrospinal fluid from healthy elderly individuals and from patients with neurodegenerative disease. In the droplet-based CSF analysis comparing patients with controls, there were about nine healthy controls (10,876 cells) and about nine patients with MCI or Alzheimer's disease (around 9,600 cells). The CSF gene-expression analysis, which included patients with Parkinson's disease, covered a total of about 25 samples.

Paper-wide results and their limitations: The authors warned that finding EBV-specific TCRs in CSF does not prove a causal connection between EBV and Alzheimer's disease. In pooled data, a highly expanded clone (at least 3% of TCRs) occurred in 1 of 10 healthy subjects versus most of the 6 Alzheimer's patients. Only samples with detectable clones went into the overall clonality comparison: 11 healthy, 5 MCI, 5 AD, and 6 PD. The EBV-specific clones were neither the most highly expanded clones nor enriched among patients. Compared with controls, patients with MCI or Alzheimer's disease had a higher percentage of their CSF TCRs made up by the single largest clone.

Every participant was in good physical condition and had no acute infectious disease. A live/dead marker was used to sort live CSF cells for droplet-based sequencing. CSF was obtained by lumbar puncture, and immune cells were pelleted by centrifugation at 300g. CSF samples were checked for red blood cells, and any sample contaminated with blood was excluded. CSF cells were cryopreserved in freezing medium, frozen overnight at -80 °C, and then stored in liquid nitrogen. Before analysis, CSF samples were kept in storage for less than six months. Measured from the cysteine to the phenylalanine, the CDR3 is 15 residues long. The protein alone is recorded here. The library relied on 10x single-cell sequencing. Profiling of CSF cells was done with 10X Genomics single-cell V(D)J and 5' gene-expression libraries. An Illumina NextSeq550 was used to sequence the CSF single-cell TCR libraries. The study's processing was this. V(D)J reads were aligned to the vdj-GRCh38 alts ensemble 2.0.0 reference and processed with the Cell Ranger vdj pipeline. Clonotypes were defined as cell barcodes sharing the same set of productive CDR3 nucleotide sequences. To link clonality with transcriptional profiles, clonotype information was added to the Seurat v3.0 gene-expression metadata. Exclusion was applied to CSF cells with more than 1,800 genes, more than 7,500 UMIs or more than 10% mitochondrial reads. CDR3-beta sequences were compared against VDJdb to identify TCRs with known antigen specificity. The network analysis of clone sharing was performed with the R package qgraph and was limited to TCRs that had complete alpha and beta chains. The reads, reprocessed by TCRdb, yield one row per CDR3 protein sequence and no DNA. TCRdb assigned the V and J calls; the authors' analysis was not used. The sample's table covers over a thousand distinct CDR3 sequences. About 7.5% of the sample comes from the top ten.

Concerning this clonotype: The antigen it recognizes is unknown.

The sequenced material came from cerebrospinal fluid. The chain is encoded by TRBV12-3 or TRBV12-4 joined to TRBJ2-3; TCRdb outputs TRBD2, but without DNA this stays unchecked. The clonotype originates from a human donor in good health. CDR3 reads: CASSFQTSGTDTQYF.